This T cell receptor (beta chain) emerged from a study of blood T cells in healthy people across ages. CDR3 size: 15 residues. V trimming: 6 bases; J trimming: 3 bases; junction bases outside the gene matches: 4. Looked up from germline, CDR1 is SGDLS and CDR2 is YYNGEE. This clonotype was seen more than once but under ten times. Combining a sample-barcoded 5' primer with a J-beta primer mix, a second PCR ran for roughly 6 to 12 cycles. TCRdb re-called the 5' RACE reads through MiXCR, storing one row per CDR3 protein. The table records 1,800,000 or so distinct CDR3 sequences, about 39% of them present only once.

This chain connects TRBV9 to TRBJ2-1; 12 bases fit TRBD2. This receptor was identified in a human donor in good health. Sequenced input: blood. The CDR3 nucleotides read TGTGCCAGCAACCGACTAGCGGGAGACTACAATGAGCAGTTCTTC. This translates into CASNRLAGDYNEQFF.